This T cell receptor (beta chain) was captured by sequencing in a study of blood T cell repertoires in COVID-19. This clone was detected once. The data were produced by immunoSEQ multiplex PCR, yet TCRdb's version contains in-frame clones alone and is incomplete. The sample carries roughly 200,000 clones, 85% recorded once. Germline V gene sequence: CDR1 LNHDA, CDR2 SQIVND (reference sequence). Trimming took 8 bases from V and 3 from J, leaving 17 bases between them. This CDR3 region has 15 residues. Sequenced material: PBMCs or T cells enriched from blood (not recorded which). The rearrangement links TRBV19 to TRBJ2-1; a possible D gene is TRBD2 (6 bases). The sequence was obtained from a man in his forties who had recovered from COVID-19. The CDR3 here is CASATPGGNYNEQFF. The CDR3, as DNA: TGTGCCAGTGCTACCCCAGGCGGGAACTACAATGAGCAGTTCTTC.